A selection of T cell receptor beta chains follows, all from one sample in a study of CD8 T cells in ankylosing spondylitis. In TCRdb, the 5' RACE reads were re-called with MiXCR into one record per CDR3 protein. Of around 770,000 distinct CDR3 sequences listed, approximately 10% are singletons. Sample: blood, either unsorted or a sorted T cell fraction (not recorded which). The receptors here all came from a male donor with ankylosing spondylitis. CDR3s include the opening cysteine and the closing phenylalanine or tryptophan. Each record gives: V gene, clone size, CDR3 length, D gene, J gene, CDR3 protein, CDR3 DNA. D genes are given only for firm matches. Size is omitted from some rows. Given values are once, few, many or a class for expanded clones.

TRBV5-1,-,16,-,TRBJ2-7,CASSPPGAGDLYEQYF,TGCGCCAGCAGCCCACCCGGGGCAGGGGACCTATACGAGCAGTACTTC
TRBV12-3/TRBV12-4,few,17,TRBD1,TRBJ2-1,CASSTRTGRRSYNEQFF,TGTGCCAGCAGTACCAGGACAGGGAGGAGATCCTACAATGAGCAGTTCTTC
TRBV28,few,15,-,TRBJ2-7,CASSTSRLNSYEQYF,TGTGCCAGCAGCACTTCCAGGTTAAACTCCTACGAGCAGTACTTC
TRBV9,-,12,-,TRBJ2-1,CASSASGLEQFF,TGTGCCAGCAGCGCCTCCGGCCTTGAGCAGTTCTTC
TRBV4-3,few,15,-,TRBJ2-1,CASSQIPLLTEKKFF,TGCGCCAGCAGCCAAATCCCCCTTCTGACTGAGAAGAAGTTCTTC
TRBV12-3/TRBV12-4,few,11,-,TRBJ2-2,CATGITGELFF,TGTGCCACCGGGATCACCGGGGAGCTGTTTTTT
TRBV6-2/TRBV6-3,-,16,TRBD2,TRBJ2-1,CASSWGTSGSYGEQFF,TGTGCCAGCAGTTGGGGGACTAGCGGGAGTTATGGTGAGCAGTTCTTC
TRBV20-1,few,11,-,TRBJ2-3,CSASSPMKQYF,TGCAGTGCCTCTAGCCCGATGAAGCAGTATTTT
TRBV2,few,13,-,TRBJ1-2,CASSEEGLGGYTF,TGTGCCAGCAGTGAAGAGGGTCTGGGTGGCTACACCTTC
TRBV6-2/TRBV6-3,few,14,-,TRBJ1-4,CASSFSTVNEKLFF,TGTGCCAGCAGTTTTTCGACGGTGAATGAAAAACTGTTTTTT
TRBV20-1,-,12,-,TRBJ1-2,CSAHRQIYGYTF,TGCAGTGCTCACCGACAGATCTATGGCTACACCTTC
TRBV20-1,few,16,-,TRBJ1-6,CSASGGVGSYNSPLHF,TGCAGTGCTAGCGGAGGAGTCGGCTCCTATAATTCACCCCTCCACTTT
TRBV19,few,14,TRBD1,TRBJ1-5,CASRGQYSNQPQHF,TGTGCCAGCCGGGGACAGTATAGCAATCAGCCCCAGCATTTT